A single sample is the source of the 15 T cell receptor beta chains below, sequenced in a study of early T cells in non-severe SARS-CoV-2 infection. TCRdb fed the 5' RACE reads into MiXCR, producing one record per CDR3 protein. The table lists about 63,000 distinct CDR3 sequences, roughly 13% of them singletons, with around 5.1% in the top ten. The sequenced material came from whole blood. The source is an adult who was a healthcare worker with PCR-confirmed SARS-CoV-2 infection or an uninfected control (not recorded which).

The chain has TRBV5-1 and TRBJ2-3; 12 positions match TRBD2. V lost 4 bases and J lost 4; bases outside the gene matches: 4. The length of the CDR3 is 15 residues. Germline V gene lookup returns CDR1 SGHRS and CDR2 YFSETQ. The CDR3 bases are TGCGCCAGCAGCCGGACTAGCGGGGCCCCAGATACGCAGTATTTT. It codes for CASSRTSGAPDTQYF.

This clonotype was found many times. The genes are TRBV4-2 and TRBJ2-7, with TRBD2 identical over 11 bases. Germline CDR1 is LGHNA and CDR2 is YNFKEQ. The CDR3 is 15 amino acids. V was clipped by 1 base and J by 7 bases; unmatched bases: 6. CDR3 nucleotide sequence: TGTGCCAGCAGCCAAGGGCTAGCGGGGGGCCAGGAGCAGTACTTC. This codes for CASSQGLAGGQEQYF.

This clonotype has a count of ten or more. V and J are TRBV4-3 and TRBJ2-7, with unresolved D. The germline V and J ends were trimmed by 4 bases and 0 bases, with 13 bases remaining between them. The CDR3 is made up of 15 amino acids. Germline V gene lookup returns CDR1 LGHNA and CDR2 YSLEER. CDR3 nucleotide sequence: TGCGCCAGCAGCCCTTCAGCTGGGTCCTCCTACGAGCAGTACTTC. This codes for CASSPSAGSSYEQYF.

This clonotype came up a few times. The rearrangement uses TRBV20-1 and TRBJ1-6; unclear D gene. Germline V CDR1 and CDR2: DFQATT, SNEGSKA (reference sequence). CDR3 length: 13 residues. Trimming stripped 6 bases from V and 0 bases from J, with 6 bases between. CDR3 residues: CSAGGSYNSPLHF. CDR3 DNA: TGCAGTGCGGGTGGCTCCTATAATTCACCCCTCCACTTT.

In its sample, this clonotype was seen many times. The gene calls are TRBV7-3 and TRBJ2-7; 7 positions match TRBD2. Per the germline V gene, CDR1 is SGHTA and CDR2 is FQGTGA. The V and J ends lost 5 bases and 5 bases, in that order; junction bases with no gene match: 12. The CDR3 contains 15 residues. CDR3 amino acids: CASSPGGGAGHEQYF. The CDR3 nucleotides are TGTGCCAGCAGCCCCGGGGGAGGGGCGGGCCACGAGCAGTACTTC.

This clonotype was observed a few times. V gene TRBV27 combines with J gene TRBJ1-2; 8 bases are a match to TRBD1. This CDR3 is 14 amino acids long. The V gene end was trimmed by 3 bases and the J gene end by 7 bases; junction bases not matched to a gene: 7. Germline loops: CDR1 MNHEY, CDR2 SMNVEV (reference sequence). CDR3 sequence: CASSFRQGASGYTF. CDR3 bases: TGTGCCAGCAGTTTCCGGCAGGGGGCAAGTGGCTACACCTTC.

This clonotype was recorded at least ten times. The chain carries TRBV21-1 and TRBJ2-4; the D call of TRBD2 is as the table states it, not checked on the DNA. TRBV21-1 is classified as a pseudogene. CDR3 length: 18 amino acids. CDR3 residues: CASSKAGSEGTAKNIQYF. The CDR3 DNA reads TGTGCCAGCAGCAAAGCGGGGTCAGAGGGTACGGCCAAAAACATTCAGTACTTC.

This clonotype was picked up a small number of times. CDR3 coding DNA: TGTGCCAGCGCCAAGCGGAAGAGCAGTTTGGATTACGAGCAGTACTTC. This gives the protein CASAKRKSSLDYEQYF. This rearrangement joins TRBV6-6 to TRBJ2-7; D is possibly TRBD2 (5 bases). Germline V gene data show CDR1 as MNHNY and CDR2 as SVGAGI (reference sequence). This CDR3 has 16 amino acids. Trimming stripped 8 bases from V and 4 bases from J, with 24 bases between.

This clonotype was detected ten times or more. The rearrangement uses TRBV5-4 and TRBJ2-1; D is undetermined. This CDR3 is built from 14 residues. The V gene lost 4 bases and the J gene lost 4 bases, with 12 bases spanning the gap. CDR1 SGHNT and CDR2 YYREEE come from the germline V gene (reference sequence). In DNA form, the CDR3 reads TGTGCCAGCAGCATTCGGCACAGATACAATGAGCAGTTCTTC. Protein product: CASSIRHRYNEQFF.

This clonotype was counted many times. The chain is built from TRBV4-2 and TRBJ2-2; 8 nucleotides agree with TRBD2. J gave up 0 bases and V 3 bases, and 15 bases lay outside the gene matches. CDR1 is LGHNA and CDR2 is YNFKEQ in the germline V gene. The CDR3 consists of 20 residues. CDR3 sequence: CASSQRANGGGQPNTGELFF. The CDR3 DNA reads as TGTGCCAGCAGCCAGAGGGCTAACGGCGGGGGGCAGCCGAACACCGGGGAGCTGTTTTTT.

This clonotype appeared a few times. V usage is TRBV12-3 or TRBV12-4 and J usage is TRBJ1-6, with 7 bases matching TRBD1. The CDR3 is 13 amino acids. V lost 6 bases, J lost 12 bases, and 8 bases stayed unmatched. The CDR3 loop is CASSRGSVGPLHF. For the CDR3, the DNA is TGTGCCAGCAGCAGGGGGAGTGTAGGACCCCTCCACTTT.

The CDR3 region has the DNA TGTGCCAGCAGCTCGACGGTGGGCAATCAGCCCCAGCATTTT. This codes for CASSSTVGNQPQHF. The gene calls are TRBV7-9 and TRBJ1-5; D remains unclear. Germline CDR1 SEHNR, CDR2 FQNEAQ (reference sequence). This CDR3 has 14 residues. Between the trimmed V and J ends, which lost 4 bases and 2 bases, there was a span of 9 bases. Complete variable domain (other parts from reference TRBV7-9 and TRBJ1-5): DTGVSQNPRHKITKRGQNVTFRCDPISEHNRLYWYRQTLGQGPEFLTYFQNEAQLEKSRLLSDRFSAERPKGSFSTLEIQRTEQGDSAMYLCASSSTVGNQPQHFGDGTRLSIL.

This clonotype was seen ten or more times. The chain employs TRBV7-2 and TRBJ2-3; D is uncertain. This CDR3 spans 13 amino acids. Per the germline V gene, CDR1 is SGHTA and CDR2 is FQGNSA. Between the trimmed V and J ends, which lost 2 bases and 2 bases, there was a span of 5 bases. The CDR3 DNA follows: TGTGCCAGCAGCTTATTGTACACAGATACGCAGTATTTT. It translates to CASSLLYTDTQYF. Drawing the rest from reference TRBV7-2 and TRBJ2-3, the complete variable domain is GAGVSQSPSNKVTEKGKDVELRCDPISGHTALYWYRQSLGQGLEFLIYFQGNSAPDKSGLPSDRFSAERTGGSVSTLTIQRTQQEDSAVYLCASSLLYTDTQYFGPGTRLTVL.

This clonotype was detected many times. The CDR3 loop is CASSPGTSNTEAFF. The CDR3 bases are TGTGCCAGCAGCCCCGGGACATCGAACACTGAAGCTTTCTTT. The V and J genes are TRBV11-3 and TRBJ1-1, with D tentatively TRBD1 (6 bases). Trimming left V 5 bases short and J 1 base short, with 11 bases between. Germline V gene lookup returns CDR1 SGHNT and CDR2 YENEEA. The CDR3 consists of 14 residues. Supplemented by reference TRBV11-3 and TRBJ1-1, the full variable domain reads EAGVVQSPRYKIIEKKQPVAFWCNPISGHNTLYWYLQNLGQGPELLIRYENEEAVDDSQLPKDRFSAERLKGVDSTLKIQPAELGDSAVYLCASSPGTSNTEAFFGQGTRLTVV.

This clonotype was detected a few times. The chain joins TRBV29-1 to TRBJ2-7; D might be TRBD2 (5 bases). Germline V lookup: CDR1 SQVTM, CDR2 ANQGSEA. Trimming left V 3 bases short and J 5 bases short, with 14 bases between. This CDR3 comprises 13 residues. The chain's CDR3 is CSVDHRGSHEQYF. The CDR3 nucleotides read TGCAGCGTTGATCATCGGGGTTCGCACGAGCAGTACTTC.